The TCR beta chain described here comes from a study of shared clonotypes between healthy human individuals. The study's findings and limits: Naive subsets, compared against memory subsets, generally had larger estimated richness values.

The V gene lost 0 bases and the J gene lost 6 bases, with 11 bases spanning the gap. CDR3 length: 15 residues. The germline V gene encodes CDR1 LGHNA and CDR2 YNFKEQ. A note on this clone: No antigen is known for it.

Profiled with immunoSEQ multiplex PCR; TCRdb holds only in-frame clones, not every one. The table includes approximately 500,000 clones, less than 96% detected once. The chain employs TRBV4-2 and TRBJ2-2; TRBD2 might be the D (5 bases). This sequence was found in a woman aged 30 to 39 in good health. The sample taken for sequencing was naive CD4+ T cells sorted from blood. The subset here: CD45RA+ positively selected. DNA for the CDR3: TGTGCCAGCAGCCAAGATCCGGGGATTTCCGGGGAGCTGTTTTTT. Protein: CASSQDPGISGELFF.